Presented here are 6 T cell receptor beta chains from one specimen sequenced in a study of T cells in narcolepsy. TCRdb's copy holds only in-frame clones and misses some; the assay was immunoSEQ multiplex PCR. The data hold under 25,000 clones, with just under 85% observed a single time. Sequenced input: CD45RA- memory CD4+ T cells from PBMCs. Every receptor here comes from a human donor with narcolepsy.

The chain is built from TRBV19 and TRBJ2-7; TRBD2 matches 10 bases. This CDR3 is built from 14 residues. CDR1 LNHDA and CDR2 SQIVND come from the germline V gene (reference sequence). V trimming: 4 bases; J trimming: 3 bases; junction bases outside the gene matches: 3. The CDR3 nucleotides read TGTGCCAGTAGTACTAGCGGGAGACGCTACGAGCAGTACTTC. Translated: CASSTSGRRYEQYF. Variable domain in full (rest from reference TRBV19 and TRBJ2-7): DGGITQSPKYLFRKEGQNVTLSCEQNLNHDAMYWYRQDPGQGLRLIYYSQIVNDFQKGDIAEGYSVSREKKESFPLTVTSAQKNPTAFYLCASSTSGRRYEQYFGPGTRLTVT.

Concerning this clone itself: Relative to the germline gene, one junction end is altered; a read error may explain this. The genes are TRBV20-1 and TRBJ2-5; D unclear. CDR1 DFQATT and CDR2 SNEGSKA come from the germline V gene (reference sequence). The CDR3 length is 11 residues. The CDR3 nucleotides are TGCAGTGCAAGAGACGGAAAGACCCAGTACTTC. Translating it yields CSARDGKTQYF.

This sequence joins TRBV11-3 and TRBJ2-7; perhaps D is TRBD1 or TRBD2 (5 bases each). The CDR3 contains 14 residues. The V end lost 5 bases, the J end lost 0 bases, and 11 bases lay between the germline ends. Germline CDR1 SGHNT, CDR2 YENEEA. This CDR3 is CASSRGRSSYEQYF. The CDR3 nucleotides read TGTGCCAGCAGCCGGGGACGGAGCTCCTACGAGCAGTACTTC.

This clone appeared a single time. V is TRBV7-3 and J is TRBJ2-3, with 7 bases aligning to TRBD2. The CDR3 consists of 18 residues. V shed 2 bases, J shed 0 bases, and the junction held 11 bases outside the gene matches. Germline V CDR1 and CDR2: SGHTA, FQGTGA. CDR3 DNA: TGTGCCAGCAGCTTACCGGCAAATCCTAGCGGTAGCACAGATACGCAGTATTTT. This codes for CASSLPANPSGSTDTQYF.

The count of this clone is one. The rearrangement links TRBV10-2 to TRBJ2-6; D unclear. Germline loops: CDR1 WSHSY, CDR2 SAAADI. Trimming left V 10 bases short and J 0 bases short, with 10 bases between. The CDR3 spans 14 residues. The CDR3 loop is CAIDSSSGANVLTF. DNA for the CDR3: TGCGCCATCGACTCGAGCTCTGGGGCCAACGTCCTGACTTTC.

V is TRBV28 and J is TRBJ2-1, with 8 bases identical to TRBD2. The V and J ends lost 4 bases and 7 bases, in that order; junction bases with no gene match: 6. The CDR3 has 14 residues. The germline V gene has CDR1 MDHEN and CDR2 SYDVKM. CDR3 DNA: TGTGCCAGCAGTTGGAACGGGAGGGGGAATGAGCAGTTCTTC. Translation: CASSWNGRGNEQFF.